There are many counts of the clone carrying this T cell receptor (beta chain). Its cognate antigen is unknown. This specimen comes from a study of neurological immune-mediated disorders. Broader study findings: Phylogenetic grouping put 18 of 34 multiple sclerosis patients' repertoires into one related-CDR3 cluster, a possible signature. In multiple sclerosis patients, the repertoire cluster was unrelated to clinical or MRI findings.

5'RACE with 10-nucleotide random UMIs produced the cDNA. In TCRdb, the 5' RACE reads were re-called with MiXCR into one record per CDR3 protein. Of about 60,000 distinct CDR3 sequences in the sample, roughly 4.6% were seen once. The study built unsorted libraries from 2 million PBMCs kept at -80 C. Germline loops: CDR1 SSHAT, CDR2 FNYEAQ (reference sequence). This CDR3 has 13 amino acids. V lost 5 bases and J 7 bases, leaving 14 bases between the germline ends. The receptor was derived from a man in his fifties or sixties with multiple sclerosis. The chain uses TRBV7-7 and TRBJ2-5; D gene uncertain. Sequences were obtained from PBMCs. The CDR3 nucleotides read TGTGCCAGCAGCCCGAGGCAGGCGGCGACCCAGTACTTC. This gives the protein CASSPRQAATQYF. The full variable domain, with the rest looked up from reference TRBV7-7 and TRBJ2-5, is GAGVSQSPRYKVTKRGQDVTLRCDPISSHATLYWYQQALGQGPEFLTYFNYEAQPDKSGLPSDRFSAERPEGSISTLTIQRTEQRDSAMYRCASSPRQAATQYFGPGTRLLVL.